This T cell receptor beta chain was found in a study of siplizumab effects on memory and regulatory T cells. Study results and caveats: For mappable alloreactive CD4+ clones, the mean Treg-derived fraction was around 69% with siplizumab and 26.9% in controls. Alloreactive sequences traceable to unstimulated CD4+ memory cells were significantly reduced by siplizumab.

This clone was counted between two and nine times. Its specificity is unknown. CDR1 and CDR2 from the germline V gene are SGHAT and FQNNGV. The CDR3 consists of 11 residues. The germline V and J ends were trimmed by 7 bases and 2 bases, with 2 bases remaining between them. The assay was immunoSEQ multiplex PCR, and TCRdb's table has in-frame clones only and misses some. The sample shows 65,000 to 85,000 clones, roughly 93% of them seen only once. Sequenced: CD8+ T cells sorted from blood. The rearrangement links TRBV11-2 to TRBJ2-2; D is undetermined. This clonotype originated in a human donor in good health. The CDR3 is CASKNTGELFF. The CDR3 DNA is TGTGCCAGCAAAAACACCGGGGAGCTGTTTTTT.